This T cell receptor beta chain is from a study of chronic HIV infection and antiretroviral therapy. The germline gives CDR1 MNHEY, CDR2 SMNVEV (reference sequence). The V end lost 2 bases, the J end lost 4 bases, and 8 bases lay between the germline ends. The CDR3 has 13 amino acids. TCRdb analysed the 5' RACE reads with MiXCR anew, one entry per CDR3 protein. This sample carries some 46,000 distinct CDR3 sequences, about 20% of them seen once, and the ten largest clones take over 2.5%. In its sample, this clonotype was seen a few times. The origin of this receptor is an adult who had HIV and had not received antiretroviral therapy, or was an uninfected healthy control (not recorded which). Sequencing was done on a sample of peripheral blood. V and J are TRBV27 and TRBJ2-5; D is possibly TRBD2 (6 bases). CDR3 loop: CASSLGGRETQYF. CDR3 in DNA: TGTGCCAGCAGTTTAGGGGGGAGAGAGACCCAGTACTTC.